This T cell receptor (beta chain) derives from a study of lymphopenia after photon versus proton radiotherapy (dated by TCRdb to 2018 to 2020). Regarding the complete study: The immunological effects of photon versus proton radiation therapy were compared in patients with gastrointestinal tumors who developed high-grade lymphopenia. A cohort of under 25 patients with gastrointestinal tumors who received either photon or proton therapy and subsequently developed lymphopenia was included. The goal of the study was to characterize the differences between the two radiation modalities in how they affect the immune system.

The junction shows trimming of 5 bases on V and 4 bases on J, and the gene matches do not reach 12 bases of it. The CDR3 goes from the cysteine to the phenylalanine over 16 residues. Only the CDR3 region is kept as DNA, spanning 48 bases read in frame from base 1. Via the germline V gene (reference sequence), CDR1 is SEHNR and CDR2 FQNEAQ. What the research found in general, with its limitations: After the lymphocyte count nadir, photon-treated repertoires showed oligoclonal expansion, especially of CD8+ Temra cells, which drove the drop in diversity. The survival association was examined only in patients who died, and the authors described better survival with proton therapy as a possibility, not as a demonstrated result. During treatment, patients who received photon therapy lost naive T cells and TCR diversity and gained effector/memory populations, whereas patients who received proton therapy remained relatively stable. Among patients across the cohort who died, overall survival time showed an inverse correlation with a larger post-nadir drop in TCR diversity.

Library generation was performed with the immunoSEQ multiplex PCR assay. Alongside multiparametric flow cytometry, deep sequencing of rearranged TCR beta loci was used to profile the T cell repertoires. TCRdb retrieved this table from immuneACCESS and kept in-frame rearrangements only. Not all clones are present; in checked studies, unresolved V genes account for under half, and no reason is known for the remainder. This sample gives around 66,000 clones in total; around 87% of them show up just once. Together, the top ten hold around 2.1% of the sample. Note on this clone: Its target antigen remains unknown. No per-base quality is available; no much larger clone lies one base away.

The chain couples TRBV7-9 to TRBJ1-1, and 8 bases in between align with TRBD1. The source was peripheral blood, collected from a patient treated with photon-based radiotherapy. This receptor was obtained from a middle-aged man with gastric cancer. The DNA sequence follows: TGTGCCAGCAGCCCCGGGGCAGGGGGCGTGAGCACTGAAGCTTTCTTT. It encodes CASSPGAGGVSTEAFF.